This T cell receptor beta chain was obtained from a study of identical twins. This CDR3 is 13 amino acids long. V was clipped by 0 bases and J by 11 bases, with 12 bases between them. CDR1 KGHSH and CDR2 LQKENI come from the germline V gene. This clonotype was picked up many times. The antigen is undetermined. A single record per CDR3 protein comes from TCRdb applying MiXCR to the 5' RACE reads. The data hold about 570,000 distinct CDR3 sequences, with approximately 10% observed a single time. Study results and limitations: Out-of-frame beta sequences exhibited a weaker degree of excess twin sharing. High-abundance cord blood beta clonotypes had fewer insertions; memory repertoires showed none.

This same sample was also taken into another study, of yellow fever vaccine responses in identical twins.

V is TRBV18 and J is TRBJ2-3; D call uncertain. The sample consisted of PBMCs. The source is a woman aged 18-35 years in good health. CDR3 region: CASSPPLIGGQYF. CDR3 nucleotide sequence: TGTGCCAGCTCACCACCGTTGATCGGTGGGCAGTATTTT.